This TCR beta chain was identified in a study of cytomegalovirus exposure and HLA in healthy donors. Study-wide context: The roughly 120 million unique TCR beta sequences, from approximately 170 million T cells, were found by an earlier analysis.

Study-level findings and limits: CMV serostatus alone was available as immune exposure information.

A word on this clone: Antigen specificity is unknown.

Vbeta (60) and Jbeta (13) primers were used in the PCR. Sequenced by immunoSEQ multiplex PCR; TCRdb stores in-frame clones only, minus some. The data show under 150,000 clones, around three fifths seen once. V lost 2 bases, J lost 0 bases, and 1 base stayed unmatched. Per germline, CDR1 MNHNS and CDR2 SASEGT. This CDR3 is built from 14 residues. The receptor comes from a woman aged 35 to 49 in good health and CMV-seronegative. Source material: PBMCs. The V gene is TRBV6-1, the J gene TRBJ2-7; 7 positions agree with TRBD1. The CDR3 sequence: CASSERGPSYEQYF. The CDR3 DNA reads TGTGCCAGCAGTGAAAGGGGGCCCTCCTACGAGCAGTACTTC.